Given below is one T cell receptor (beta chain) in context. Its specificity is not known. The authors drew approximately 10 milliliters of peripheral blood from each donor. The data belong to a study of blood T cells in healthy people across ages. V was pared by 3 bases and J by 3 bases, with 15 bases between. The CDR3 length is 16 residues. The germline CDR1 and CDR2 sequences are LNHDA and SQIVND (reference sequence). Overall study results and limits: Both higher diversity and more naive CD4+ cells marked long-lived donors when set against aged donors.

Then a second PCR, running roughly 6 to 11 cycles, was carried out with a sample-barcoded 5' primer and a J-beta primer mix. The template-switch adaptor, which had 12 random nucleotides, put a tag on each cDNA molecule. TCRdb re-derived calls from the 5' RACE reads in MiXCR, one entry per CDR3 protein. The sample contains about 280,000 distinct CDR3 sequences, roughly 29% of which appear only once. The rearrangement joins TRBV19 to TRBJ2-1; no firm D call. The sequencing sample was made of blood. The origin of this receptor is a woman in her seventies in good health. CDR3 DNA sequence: TGTGCCAGTAGTATCTATTTAGTGGGCGGCTACAATGAGCAGTTCTTC. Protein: CASSIYLVGGYNEQFF.